This T cell receptor (beta chain) appears in the sequencing data of a study of blood T cell repertoires in COVID-19. About the study: PBMCs, B-cell-depleted T cells, or T cells were the source of the cDNA or gDNA that made up the material.

Deletions cut 5 bases from V and 8 bases from J, with 24 bases between. Per the germline V gene, CDR1 is SEHNR and CDR2 is FQNEAQ (reference sequence). This CDR3 is 16 amino acids long. Method: immunoSEQ multiplex PCR; TCRdb's copy keeps in-frame clones and lacks some. The sample contains some 300,000 clones, 90% of which appear only once. This clonotype was sampled from a woman aged 25 to 39 who had been exposed to COVID-19. The chain uses TRBV7-9 and TRBJ1-2; D gene ambiguous. The sequenced sample consisted of PBMCs or T cells enriched from blood (not recorded which). CDR3 in DNA: TGTGCCAGCAGCCTAATCTTAGGTGCCGGGAATGAGGGCTACACCTTC. Translation: CASSLILGAGNEGYTF.